This T cell receptor beta chain was obtained from a study of OX40 agonist ivuxolimab in advanced cancers. With regard to the full study: Ivuxolimab, which targeted the costimulatory receptor OX40 (CD134), was an agonistic, fully human IgG2 monoclonal antibody. In the dose-escalation cohort, 70% to 85% of patients were male, and the mean age was approximately 60 years, with a range of roughly 20 to 80. Three dose-escalation patients achieved partial responses, one with hepatocellular carcinoma and two with cutaneous melanoma. The paper covers the monotherapy dose-escalation part of the phase I ivuxolimab trial, which included N ≈ 50 patients. The point of sequencing TCRbeta in the periphery was to test whether ivuxolimab changed TCR sequence diversity and drove clonal T-cell expansion. Intravenous ivuxolimab was administered to patients every 2 weeks at six dose levels: 0.01, 0.1, 0.3, 1.5, 3 and 10 mg/kg. Among the roughly 50 dose-escalation patients, about 19 had hepatocellular carcinoma, around 15 melanoma, 9 renal cell carcinoma and 9 head and neck cancer. Prior anti-PD-1, anti-PD-L1 or anti-CTLA-4 therapy was permitted, and checkpoint inhibitors had been received by 40% to 50% of dose-escalation patients.

For sequencing of the TCRbeta CDR3 region, genomic DNA was extracted from the sorted cells. TCRbeta CDR3 regions were sequenced using the immunoSEQ Assay. TCRdb holds this immuneACCESS table with in-frame rearrangements only. Some clones are missing; in checked studies, unresolved V genes explain under half, and the rest has no known cause. For this sample there are about 83,000 clones; about 88% appear just once. The top ten hold roughly 0.7% of the sample. Patients with autoimmune disease history or receiving systemic immunosuppression were excluded from the trial. Peripheral blood for TCR sequencing was collected from all dose cohorts at baseline, on cycle 4 day 1, and on cycle 7 day 1. Samples were obtained from an open-label, multicenter, first-in-human phase I dose-escalation trial of ivuxolimab. Adults with locally advanced or metastatic head and neck squamous cell, hepatocellular, melanoma or renal cell carcinoma were enrolled in the trial. Before TCR sequencing, CD4+ T cells and CD8+ T cells from peripheral blood were sorted into separate populations.

General findings and caveats noted by the study authors: At doses from 0.1 to 3.0 mg/kg, clonal expansion was seen in both CD4+ and CD8+ blood T cells between baseline and week 6. The antigen specificity of the clonally expanded peripheral T cells was not determined. In the 0.1-3.0 mg/kg groups, partial responders were among the patients with the lowest normalized peripheral clonal expansion, particularly in CD8+ T cells. Low levels of normalized T-cell clonal expansion were also seen in some patients who did not respond. After ivuxolimab, CD8+ T cells had more expanded clones than CD4+ T cells on average.

The germline V gene encodes CDR1 MNHNS and CDR2 SASEGT. Trimming takes 6 bases from V and 2 bases from J, and the germline ends sit 14 bases apart. From the cysteine through the phenylalanine, the CDR3 covers 14 amino acids. Solely the CDR3 DNA is kept, with 42 bases framed from the first base. Note on this clone: The antigen it binds to is not known. Base qualities are missing; no much larger clone stands one base away.

The TCR comes from an adult with an advanced solid tumor such as melanoma, head and neck, liver or kidney cancer. The chain links TRBV6-1 with TRBJ2-7; possibly the D gene is TRBD1, per 7 matching bases. The sequencing here drew on CD4+ or CD8+ T cells sorted from blood, taken in a trial of the OX40 agonist ivuxolimab. CDR3 sequence: CASSTGDSTYEQYF. DNA sequence: TGTGCCAGCAGCACAGGGGACTCCACCTACGAGCAGTACTTC.